These 9 T cell receptor beta chains came from one sample sequenced in a study of blood T cell repertoires in COVID-19 (dated by TCRdb to about 2020). Library construction relied on the immunoSEQ multiplex PCR assay. TCRdb obtained this table from immuneACCESS and retained in-frame rearrangements with V and J assigned. These tables miss some clones; where compared with another copy, unresolved V genes account for less than half of the shortfall, and the remainder is unexplained. Across this sample there are 55,000 to 95,000 clones, with roughly 76% seen only once. The ten largest clones represent 20% of the sample. The sequencing input was peripheral blood. All receptors come from a woman aged 70-85 years with acute or convalescent COVID-19.

This clone was observed a few times. The V call is TRBV28, the J call TRBJ2-7, with 9 bases lining up with TRBD1. The V gene end was trimmed by 5 bases and the J gene end by 9 bases; junction bases not matched to a gene: 11. CDR1 and CDR2 (germline): MDHEN, SYDVKM. The CDR3 length is 14 residues. CDR3 DNA sequence: TGTGCCAGCAGTACCCGGGACAGGGCAAACGTGCAGTACTTC. The encoded protein is CASSTRDRANVQYF.

This clone occurred once. The chain is built from TRBV29-1 and TRBJ1-2, with 10 bases aligning to TRBD1. Germline CDR1 is SQVTM and CDR2 is ANQGSEA. CDR3 size: 14 residues. Trimming took 3 bases from V and 3 from J; bases not matched to a gene: 4. CDR3 DNA: TGCAGCGTTGATGACAGGGGGCGGTACTATGGCTACACCTTC. Encoded protein: CSVDDRGRYYGYTF.

The rearrangement joins TRBV5-1 to TRBJ1-5; 9 nucleotides line up with TRBD1. J was trimmed by 7 bases and V by 2 bases; bases with no gene match: 4. From germline, CDR1 is SGHRS and CDR2 YFSETQ. There are 14 residues in the CDR3. Here the CDR3 reads CASSLGTGPQPQHF. The CDR3 region has the DNA TGCGCCAGCAGCTTAGGGACAGGGCCCCAGCCCCAGCATTTT.

The chain recombines TRBV5-8 with TRBJ2-1; the match to TRBD2 covers 13 bases. Germline CDR1 SGHTS, CDR2 YDEGEE. This CDR3 region has 14 residues. V shed 4 bases, J shed 13 bases, and the junction held 8 bases outside the gene matches. The CDR3 DNA reads TGTGCCAGCAGCCTCGGACTAGCGGGAGTGGGTCAGTTCTTC. This sequence encodes CASSLGLAGVGQFF.

The rearrangement links TRBV7-9 to TRBJ2-1, with D possibly matching TRBD2 (5 bases). V lost 5 bases and J 1 base, leaving 12 bases between the germline ends. The CDR3 is 15 residues long. Germline values: CDR1 SEHNR, CDR2 FQNEAQ (reference sequence). The CDR3 protein is CASSRRTPSYNEQFF. The CDR3 bases are TGTGCCAGCAGCCGCAGGACTCCATCCTACAATGAGCAGTTCTTC.

Worth noting for this clone: The identical CDR3 is also encoded by other nucleotide sequences in the sample. The rearrangement links TRBV6-5 to TRBJ2-7; 8 bases align to TRBD2. V gave up 2 bases and J gave up 6 bases; unmatched junction bases: 6. The CDR3 is made up of 14 amino acids. Per the germline V gene, CDR1 is MNHEY and CDR2 is SVGAGI. The CDR3 nucleotides are TGTGCCAGCAGTTACAGGCTAGCGGGTACCGAGCAGTACTTC. This translates into CASSYRLAGTEQYF.

This chain links TRBV18 with TRBJ2-1, with 8 bases that match TRBD1. The CDR3 covers 12 residues. Germline-derived CDR1 and CDR2 are KGHSH and LQKENI. Unmatched junction bases numbered 5, after V lost 8 bases and J lost 8 bases. CDR3 DNA sequence: TGTGCCAGCAGCGACAGGGGCTATGAGCAGTTCTTC. This gives the protein CASSDRGYEQFF.

The rearrangement links TRBV29-1 to TRBJ1-1, with D possibly TRBD1 on 6 matching bases. Trimming removed 6 bases from V and 0 bases from J, with 11 bases in between. The CDR3 is 13 amino acids. The germline V gene encodes CDR1 SQVTM and CDR2 ANQGSEA. The CDR3 sequence: CSVQGAMNTEAFF. CDR3 coding DNA: TGCAGCGTACAGGGAGCTATGAACACTGAAGCTTTCTTT.

This clone was recorded only once. This rearrangement joins TRBV7-2 to TRBJ2-1; the D gene is possibly TRBD2 (5 bases). Germline assignment: CDR1 SGHTA and CDR2 FQGNSA. V lost 7 bases, J lost 0 bases, and 10 bases lay in between. The CDR3 sequence is 14 residues long. This CDR3 is CASNQRSSYNEQFF. The DNA of the CDR3 is TGTGCCAGCAACCAGCGGAGCTCCTACAATGAGCAGTTCTTC.